These 22 T cell receptor beta chains were sequenced from one sample in a study of T cell clonality in common variable immunodeficiency. Here immunoSEQ multiplex PCR was the method, and the copy in TCRdb shows in-frame clones only, minus some. In total the sample includes 40,000 or so clones, none of them seen once. The sample was peripheral blood mononuclear cells. All receptors come from a person aged 18 to 69 in good health.

This clone was seen ten or more times. From the germline J gene comes the end of the CDR3, since the read stops 3 residues before it. The chain has TRBV20-1 and TRBJ2-3; 9 positions agree with TRBD2. CDR1 and CDR2 (germline): DFQATT, SNEGSKA (reference sequence). The CDR3 extends over 16 amino acids. The CDR3: CSARDGTSSLQETQYF. The sequenced CDR3 bases are TGCAGTGCTAGAGATGGGACTAGCAGCCTCCAAGAGACG.

Ten or more counts support this clone. Read data end 3 residues before the CDR3 end; the end is taken from the germline J gene. J is TRBJ2-5 and V is TRBV19; the match to TRBD1 covers 7 bases. Germline V gives CDR1 LNHDA, CDR2 SQIVND (reference sequence). V trimming: 4 bases; J trimming: 3 bases; junction bases outside the gene matches: 5. CDR3 length: 14 amino acids. The part of the CDR3 DNA that was read is TGTGCCAGTAGTACCCTCACAGGGGAAGAGACC. It is translated as CASSTLTGEET. The whole CDR3 region reads CASSTLTGEETQYF. The variable domain in full, with the rest retrieved from reference TRBV19 and TRBJ2-5, is DGGITQSPKYLFRKEGQNVTLSCEQNLNHDAMYWYRQDPGQGLRLIYYSQIVNDFQKGDIAEGYSVSREKKESFPLTVTSAQKNPTAFYLCASSTLTGEETQYFGPGTRLLVL.

This clone has at least ten counts. The CDR3 end is not reached by the read, which stops 3 residues before it; the germline J gene fills it in. The chain recombines TRBV10-3 with TRBJ1-1; D possibly corresponds to TRBD1 (5 bases). This CDR3 region has 14 residues. With 6 bases removed from V and 5 bases from J, the gap between germline ends came to 16 bases. From germline, CDR1 is ENHRY and CDR2 SYGVKD. This CDR3 is CAIRPRDSGTEAFF. The covered CDR3 bases are TGTGCCATCAGACCCCGTGACAGTGGTACTGAA.

This clone was detected many times. Read coverage stops 3 residues before the CDR3 terminus; the germline J gene supplies the remainder. The V gene is TRBV19, the J gene TRBJ1-6; TRBD1 aligns across 7 bases. V gave up 7 bases and J gave up 9 bases; unmatched junction bases: 9. Germline values: CDR1 LNHDA, CDR2 SQIVND (reference sequence). The CDR3 sequence is 14 residues long. CDR3 bases read: TGTGCCAGTACCTCCAGACAGGGAAGTTCACCC. Residues: CASTSRQGSSP. Given in full, the CDR3 is CASTSRQGSSPLHF.

This clone was found many times. With the read ending 3 residues before the CDR3 end, the germline J gene is used to fill in that end. The V and J genes are TRBV7-2 and TRBJ2-7; tentatively, D is TRBD1 (8 bases). The CDR3 sequence is 15 residues long. The germline CDR1 and CDR2 sequences are SGHTA and FQGNSA. The V and J ends lost 4 bases and 4 bases respectively, with 17 bases between them. CDR3 DNA (partial): TGTGCCAGCAGCTCGCGGGGGACAGGATATTACGAG. Its translation: CASSSRGTGYYE. The full CDR3 protein reads CASSSRGTGYYEQYF.

Ten or more counts support this clone. The read ends 3 residues shy of where the CDR3 ends; the end is completed using the germline J gene. The chain combines TRBV29-1 with TRBJ2-1; possibly TRBD2 for D (6 bases). Germline-derived CDR1 and CDR2 are SQVTM and ANQGSEA. V was clipped by 7 bases and J by 7 bases, with 20 bases between them. This CDR3 comprises 14 residues. This chain's CDR3 is CSATPSWRGNEQFF. The sequenced CDR3 bases are TGCAGCGCCACACCCTCTTGGCGGGGTAATGAG.

In this sample, this clone turned up a few times. The CDR3 bases that were read are TGTGCCAGCTCACCACAGTCTAGCGGGAGTTACGAG. Residues: CASSPQSSGSYE. The whole CDR3 sequence reads CASSPQSSGSYEQYF. V usage is TRBV18 and J usage is TRBJ2-7; 10 positions match TRBD2. The missing CDR3 end, 3 residues past where the read stops, is filled in from the germline J gene. Germline CDR1 reads KGHSH; CDR2 reads LQKENI. The CDR3 contains 15 residues. Trimming took 1 base from V and 4 from J; bases not matched to a gene: 4.

To note about this clone: The CDR3 extends 3 residues past the end of the read, so its final part is completed from the germline J gene. The sample contains more than one DNA sequence encoding this CDR3. The chain has TRBV18 and TRBJ1-1; possible D gene TRBD1, 6 bases. The CDR3 loop spans 13 amino acids. V lost 3 bases and J 1 base, leaving 6 bases between the germline ends. Germline loops: CDR1 KGHSH, CDR2 LQKENI. The sequenced CDR3 bases are TGTGCCAGCTCACCGGGACAGAACACTGAA. Translated: CASSPGQNTE. The full CDR3 reads CASSPGQNTEAFF.

This clone was counted ten times or more. The sequenced fragment ends 3 residues before the CDR3 boundary, so the rest is inferred from the germline J gene. The chain uses TRBV2 and TRBJ2-7; the D gene is possibly TRBD2 (5 bases). The CDR3 extends over 14 amino acids. V was pared by 9 bases and J by 0 bases, with 15 bases between. Germline lookup yields CDR1 SNHLY and CDR2 FYNNEI. This CDR3 reads CASERTYSSYEQYF. The part of the CDR3 DNA that was read is TGTGCCAGTGAACGGACTTATAGCTCCTACGAG.

On this clone: From the germline J gene comes the end of the CDR3, since the read stops 3 residues before it. This chain uses TRBV5-1 with TRBJ2-3; 8 bases line up with TRBD2. This CDR3 has 13 amino acids. The germline V gene encodes CDR1 SGHRS and CDR2 YFSETQ. Partial CDR3 DNA: TGCGCCAGCAGCTTACTAGCGGAAGAGACG. This sequence encodes CASSLLAEET. The CDR3 as a whole reads CASSLLAEETQYF. The full variable domain, with the rest looked up from reference TRBV5-1 and TRBJ2-3, is KAGVTQTPRYLIKTRGQQVTLSCSPISGHRSVSWYQQTPGQGLQFLFEYFSETQRNKGNFPGRFSGRQFSNSRSEMNVSTLELGDSALYLCASSLLAEETQYFGPGTRLTVL.

This clone was detected ten times or more. The read falls 3 residues short of the CDR3 end, and the missing part is taken from the germline J gene. This chain joins TRBV20-1 and TRBJ2-1; 8 bases fit TRBD1. Unmatched junction bases numbered 10, after V lost 6 bases and J lost 9 bases. The CDR3 totals 13 residues. The germline CDR1 and CDR2 sequences are DFQATT and SNEGSKA (reference sequence). The CDR3 loop is CSARDRSVGEQFF. The part of the CDR3 DNA that was read is TGCAGTGCGAGGGACAGGTCCGTGGGTGAG.

This clone appeared many times. The CDR3 is cut off 3 residues early in the read; its end comes from the germline J gene. This rearrangement joins TRBV7-2 to TRBJ2-3; tentatively, D is TRBD1 (5 bases). V was shortened by 1 base and J by 6 bases, with 11 bases between the two germline ends. The CDR3 totals 14 residues. Germline V gene data show CDR1 as SGHTA and CDR2 as FQGNSA. The covered CDR3 bases are TGTGCCAGCAGCTTAGGACAGAATTGGGATACG. This codes for CASSLGQNWDT. From start to end, the CDR3 is CASSLGQNWDTQYF.

A word on this clone: The read comes to an end 3 residues before the CDR3 does, leaving the germline J gene to fill in the end. The genes are TRBV20-1 and TRBJ2-3, with D possibly TRBD2 on 5 matching bases. In germline, CDR1 is DFQATT, CDR2 SNEGSKA (reference sequence). The CDR3 consists of 12 residues. CDR3 protein: CSGASREETQYF. The CDR3 bases that were read are TGCAGTGGGGCTAGCAGAGAAGAGACG.

This clone appeared a few times. The read ends 3 residues shy of where the CDR3 ends; the end is completed using the germline J gene. The chain is built from TRBV6-1 and TRBJ2-4; 8 nucleotides agree with TRBD1. Germline V gene sequence: CDR1 MNHNS, CDR2 SASEGT. The length of the CDR3 is 14 residues. The CDR3: CASSDKDRVAGQYF. The sequenced CDR3 bases are TGTGCCAGCAGTGACAAGGACAGGGTTGCTGGT.

Only a few counts were recorded for this clone. Partial CDR3 DNA: TGTGCCAGCTCACCATCGGGGGGGAACCAGCCG. Translation gives CASSPSGGNQP. Given in full, the CDR3 is CASSPSGGNQPQYF. This chain links TRBV18 with TRBJ2-3; 8 bases match TRBD2. The CDR3 goes on 3 residues after the read ends, and that part is filled in from the germline J gene. The CDR3 has 14 residues. Germline CDR1 is KGHSH and CDR2 is LQKENI.

This clone was counted ten times or more. The CDR3 loop reads CASSSPGQGNEQFF. CDR3 DNA (partial): TGTGCCAGCAGCTCCCCGGGTCAAGGCAATGAG. This chain connects TRBV7-3 to TRBJ2-1, with D uncertain. The CDR3 is cut off 3 residues early in the read; its end comes from the germline J gene. Looked up from germline, CDR1 is SGHTA and CDR2 is FQGTGA. The germline V and J ends were trimmed by 4 bases and 6 bases, with 13 bases remaining between them. CDR3 length: 14 residues.

This clone has a count of ten or more. The sequence runs out 3 residues before the end of the CDR3; the remainder is reconstructed from the germline J gene. This chain connects TRBV7-9 to TRBJ2-3; weak D call: TRBD2 (5 bases). V lost 3 bases and J lost 5, with 6 bases in between. The CDR3 extends over 12 amino acids. Germline values: CDR1 SEHNR, CDR2 FQNEAQ (reference sequence). This chain's CDR3 is CASSFGEDTQYF. CDR3 DNA, as far as it was read: TGTGCCAGCAGCTTCGGGGAAGATACG.

In its sample, this clone ranks as medium-sized. The CDR3 end is not reached by the read, which stops 3 residues before it; the germline J gene fills it in. V and J are TRBV20-1 and TRBJ2-5; D might be TRBD1 (5 bases). This CDR3 has 16 residues. The germline CDR1 and CDR2 sequences are DFQATT and SNEGSKA (reference sequence). V lost 4 bases, J lost 2 bases, and 20 bases lay in between. The part of the CDR3 DNA that was read is TGCAGTGCTAAGACAACGCAGGGTGGCCTACAAGAGACC. As protein: CSAKTTQGGLQET. The entire CDR3 is CSAKTTQGGLQETQYF.

This clone appeared many times. The read gets to within 3 residues of the CDR3 end, and the germline J gene fills in the rest. The rearrangement uses TRBV13 and TRBJ1-2; the D is unclear. Between the trimmed V and J ends, which lost 0 bases and 5 bases, there was a span of 16 bases. This CDR3 region has 16 residues. CDR1 PRHDT and CDR2 FYEKMQ come from the germline V gene (reference sequence). The CDR3 region is CASSLGPLLGLYGYTF. Incomplete CDR3 DNA: TGTGCCAGCAGCTTAGGGCCACTCCTCGGACTTTATGGC.

Turning to this clone: The read terminates 3 residues before the CDR3 end, so the remaining end is supplied by the germline J gene. The V gene is TRBV2, the J gene TRBJ2-3; D perhaps matches TRBD1 (6 bases). The V gene's germline CDR1 is SNHLY and CDR2 FYNNEI. The CDR3 has 13 amino acids. The DNA read from the CDR3 is TGTGCCGGGGGAAGGGACACCAAAGAGACG. This gives the protein CAGGRDTKET. The full-length CDR3 reads as CAGGRDTKETQYF.

This clone appeared many times. The observed sequence ends 3 residues before the CDR3 terminus, with the missing tail filled in from the germline J gene. The rearrangement links TRBV7-2 to TRBJ1-2; 8 nucleotides agree with TRBD1. The germline V gene encodes CDR1 SGHTA and CDR2 FQGNSA. This CDR3 region has 15 residues. Unmatched junction bases numbered 9, after V lost 5 bases and J lost 4 bases. The CDR3 loop is CASSLRDRNSYGYTF. The part of the CDR3 DNA that was read is TGTGCCAGCAGCCTCCGGGACAGGAATAGCTATGGC. The whole variable domain, filled in from reference TRBV7-2 and TRBJ1-2, reads GAGVSQSPSNKVTEKGKDVELRCDPISGHTALYWYRQSLGQGLEFLIYFQGNSAPDKSGLPSDRFSAERTGGSVSTLTIQRTQQEDSAVYLCASSLRDRNSYGYTFGSGTRLTVV.

This clone was detected ten times or more. The read comes to an end 3 residues before the CDR3 does, leaving the germline J gene to fill in the end. The chain employs TRBV5-1 and TRBJ2-7; weak D call: TRBD2 (5 bases). Trimming took off 0 bases at V and 4 bases at J, with 17 bases between the two ends. Germline lookup yields CDR1 SGHRS and CDR2 YFSETQ. CDR3 length equals 16 residues. The CDR3 bases that were read are TGCGCCAGCAGCTTGGTAGCGCACTCCACGGGATACGAG. It codes for CASSLVAHSTGYE. The entire CDR3 protein reads CASSLVAHSTGYEQYF.